This T cell receptor beta chain was recorded in a study of control samples from healthy donors and cancer patients. Germline values: CDR1 GTSNPN, CDR2 SVGIG (reference sequence). CDR3 length: 13 amino acids. V lost 3 bases to trimming and J lost 6 bases, with 12 bases between them. This clone showed up just once. Different DNA sequences within this sample yield the same CDR3. Sequencing used immunoSEQ multiplex PCR; TCRdb keeps in-frame clones, though not all of them. This table has about 130,000 clones, around 94% appearing once. The TCR originated in a man between 60 and 75 years old with colorectal cancer. The chain has TRBV30 and TRBJ2-1; a possible D gene is TRBD2 (5 bases). The sample consisted of PBMCs. This CDR3 reads CAWSGLAGNEQFF. The CDR3 DNA reads as TGTGCCTGGAGCGGCCTAGCAGGCAATGAGCAGTTCTTC.